This T cell receptor (beta chain) was recovered during a study of cytomegalovirus exposure and HLA in healthy donors. On the study more broadly: Researchers found that 81% of around 400 genotyped donors fell within the Caucasian-associated ancestry cluster. Whole-study findings and limits: In a later analysis, TCR association rates varied by HLA locus: DRB1 most, HLA-C fewest. Immune exposure information available was restricted to CMV serostatus.

This clone showed up just a few times. Its antigen is unknown. Samples came from healthy bone marrow donors. CDR3 size: 14 residues. The germline V gene has CDR1 SGHTA and CDR2 FQGTGA. Trimming took off 1 base at V and 5 bases at J, with 9 bases between the two ends. The PCR made use of 60 Vbeta and 13 Jbeta primers. The assay was immunoSEQ multiplex PCR, and TCRdb's table has in-frame clones only and misses some. The sample yields some 150,000 clones, under 80% seen once. The sequenced material came from PBMCs. The sequence was obtained from a man aged 18 to 29 in good health and CMV-seropositive. J is TRBJ2-1 and V is TRBV7-3; tentative D call: TRBD1 (6 bases). CDR3 in DNA: TGTGCCAGCAGCTTAAGGGGGCGCCACAATGAGCAGTTCTTC. Protein sequence: CASSLRGRHNEQFF.